There are a few counts of the clone carrying this TCR beta chain. No antigen is known for it. Sequencing of DNA taken from cultured CD4+ T cells relied on the Oncomine TCR Beta short-read assay. TCRdb itself ran the PCR reads through MiXCR, one entry per CDR3 protein. Found here are about 7,300 distinct CDR3 sequences, roughly 29% of them singletons; the top ten hold about 35%. These data belong to a study of vaccination and CD4 T cells after COVID-19. About the study: There were two doses of either BNT162b2 or mRNA-1273 vaccine given to participants.

Treatment here: roughly nine-day PBMC culture with coronavirus spike peptide pools or control peptides (ViraFEST assay). One should note that the unexposed donor's CD4+ T cells were collected before the COVID-19 pandemic (2011-2018). Following a culture period (around nine days), negative selection was used to isolate CD4+ T cells. V lost 5 bases to trimming and J lost 0 bases; unmatched junction nucleotides: 9. Germline-derived CDR1 and CDR2 are DFQATT and SNEGSKA (reference sequence). The CDR3 consists of 15 residues. Sequencing input: CD4+ T cells from blood, cultured in vitro. This chain connects TRBV20-1 to TRBJ1-2; 7 nucleotides line up with TRBD1. This TCR was recovered from a human donor in good health. The CDR3 sequence: CSAPGTARSNYGYTF. CDR3 nucleotide sequence: TGCAGTGCTCCCGGGACAGCACGGTCTAACTATGGCTACACCTTC.